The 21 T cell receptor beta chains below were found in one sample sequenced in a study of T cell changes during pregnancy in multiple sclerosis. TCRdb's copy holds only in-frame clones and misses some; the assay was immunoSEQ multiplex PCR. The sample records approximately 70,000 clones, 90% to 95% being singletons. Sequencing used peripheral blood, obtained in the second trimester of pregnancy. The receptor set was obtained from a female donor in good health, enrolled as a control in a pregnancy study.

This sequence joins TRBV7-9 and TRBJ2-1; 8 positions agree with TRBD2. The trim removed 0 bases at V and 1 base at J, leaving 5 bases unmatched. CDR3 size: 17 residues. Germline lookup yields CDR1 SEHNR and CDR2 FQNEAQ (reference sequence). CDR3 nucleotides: TGTGCCAGCAGCTTAGCGACTAGCGAAGGTTCCTACAATGAGCAGTTCTTC. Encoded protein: CASSLATSEGSYNEQFF.

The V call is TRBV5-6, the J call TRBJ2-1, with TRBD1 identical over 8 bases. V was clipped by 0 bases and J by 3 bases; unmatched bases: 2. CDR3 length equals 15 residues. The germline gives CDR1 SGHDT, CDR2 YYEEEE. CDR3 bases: TGTGCCAGCAGCTTGGAGGGACAGGTCTACAATGAGCAGTTCTTC. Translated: CASSLEGQVYNEQFF.

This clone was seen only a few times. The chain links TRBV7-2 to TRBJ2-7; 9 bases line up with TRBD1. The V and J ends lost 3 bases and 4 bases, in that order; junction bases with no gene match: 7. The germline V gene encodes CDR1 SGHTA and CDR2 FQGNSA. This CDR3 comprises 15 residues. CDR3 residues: CASSLGTGLLYEQYF. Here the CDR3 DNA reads TGTGCCAGCAGCTTGGGGACAGGGCTCCTGTACGAGCAGTACTTC.

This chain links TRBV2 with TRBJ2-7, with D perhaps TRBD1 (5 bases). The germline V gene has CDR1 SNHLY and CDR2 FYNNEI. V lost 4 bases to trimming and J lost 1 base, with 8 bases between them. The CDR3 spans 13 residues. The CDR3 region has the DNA TGTGCCAGCAGTGCTTCAGGGTCCTACGAGCAGTACTTC. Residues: CASSASGSYEQYF.

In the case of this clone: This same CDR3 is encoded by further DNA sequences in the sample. This chain's CDR3 is CASSGVYNEQFF. The DNA for the CDR3 is TGTGCCAGCAGTGGAGTATACAATGAGCAGTTCTTC. The chain recombines TRBV2 with TRBJ2-1; D not certain. CDR1 and CDR2 (germline): SNHLY, FYNNEI. The CDR3 covers 12 residues. The V and J ends lost 4 bases and 4 bases respectively, with 5 bases between them.

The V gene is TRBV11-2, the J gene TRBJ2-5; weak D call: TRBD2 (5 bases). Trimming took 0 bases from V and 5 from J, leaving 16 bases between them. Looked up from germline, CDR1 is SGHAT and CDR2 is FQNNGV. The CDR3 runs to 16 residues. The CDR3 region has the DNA TGTGCCAGCAGCTTAGATCGCCTAGCCGCGCGGGAGACCCAGTACTTC. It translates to CASSLDRLAARETQYF.

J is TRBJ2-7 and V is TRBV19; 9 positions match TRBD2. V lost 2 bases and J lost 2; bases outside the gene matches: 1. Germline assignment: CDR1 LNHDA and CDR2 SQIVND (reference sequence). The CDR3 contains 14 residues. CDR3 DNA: TGTGCCAGTAGTATACTAGCGGGAACCTACGAGCAGTACTTC. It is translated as CASSILAGTYEQYF.

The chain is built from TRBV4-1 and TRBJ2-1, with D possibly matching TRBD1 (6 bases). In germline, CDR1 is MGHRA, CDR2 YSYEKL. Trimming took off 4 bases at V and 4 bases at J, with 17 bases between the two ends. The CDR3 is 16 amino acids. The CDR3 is CASSPWGQTDYNEQFF. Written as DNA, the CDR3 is TGCGCCAGCAGCCCCTGGGGGCAGACCGATTACAATGAGCAGTTCTTC.

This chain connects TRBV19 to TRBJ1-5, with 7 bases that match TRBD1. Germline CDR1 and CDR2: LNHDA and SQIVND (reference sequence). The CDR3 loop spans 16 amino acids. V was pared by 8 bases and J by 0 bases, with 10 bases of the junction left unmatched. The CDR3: CASSVDREYSNQPQHF. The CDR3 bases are TGTGCCAGTTCAGTAGACAGGGAATATAGCAATCAGCCCCAGCATTTT.

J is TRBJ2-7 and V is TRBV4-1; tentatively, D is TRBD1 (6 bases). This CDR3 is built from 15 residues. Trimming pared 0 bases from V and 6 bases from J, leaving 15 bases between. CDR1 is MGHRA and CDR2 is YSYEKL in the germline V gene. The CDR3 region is CASSQDPGASREQYF. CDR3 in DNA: TGCGCCAGCAGCCAAGATCCAGGGGCCTCTCGCGAGCAGTACTTC.

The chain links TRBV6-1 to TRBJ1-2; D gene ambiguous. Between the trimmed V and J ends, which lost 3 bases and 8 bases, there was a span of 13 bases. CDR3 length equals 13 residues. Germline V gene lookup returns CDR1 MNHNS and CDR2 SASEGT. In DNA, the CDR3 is TGTGCCAGCAGTGATCCTGCGGTGGTGGGCTACACCTTC. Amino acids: CASSDPAVVGYTF.

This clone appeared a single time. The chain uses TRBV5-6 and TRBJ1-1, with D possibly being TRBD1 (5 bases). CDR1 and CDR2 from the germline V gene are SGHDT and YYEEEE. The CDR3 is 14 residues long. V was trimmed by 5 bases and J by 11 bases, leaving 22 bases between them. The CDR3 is CASRSTGTGTLAFF. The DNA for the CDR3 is TGTGCCAGCAGGTCAACCGGGACCGGGACTTTGGCTTTCTTT.

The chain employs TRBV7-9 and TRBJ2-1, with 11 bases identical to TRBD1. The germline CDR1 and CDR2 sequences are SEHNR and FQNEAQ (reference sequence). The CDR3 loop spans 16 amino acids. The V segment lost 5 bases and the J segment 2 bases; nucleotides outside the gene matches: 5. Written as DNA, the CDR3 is TGTGCCAGCAGCCCACGGACAGGGGGCACCTACAATGAGCAGTTCTTC. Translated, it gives CASSPRTGGTYNEQFF.

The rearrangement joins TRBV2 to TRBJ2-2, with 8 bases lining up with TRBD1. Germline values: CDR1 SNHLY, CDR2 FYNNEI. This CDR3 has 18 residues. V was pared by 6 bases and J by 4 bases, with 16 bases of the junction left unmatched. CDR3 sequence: CASRLGRGQSRGTGELFF. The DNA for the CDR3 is TGTGCCAGCAGGCTGGGCAGGGGGCAGTCGCGGGGCACCGGGGAGCTGTTTTTT.

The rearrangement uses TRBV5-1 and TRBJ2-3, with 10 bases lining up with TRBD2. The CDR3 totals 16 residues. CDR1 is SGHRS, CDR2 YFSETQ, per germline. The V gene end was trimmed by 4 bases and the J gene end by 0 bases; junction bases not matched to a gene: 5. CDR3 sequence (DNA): TGCGCCAGCAGCCTGGGACTAGCGAGGAGCACAGATACGCAGTATTTT. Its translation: CASSLGLARSTDTQYF. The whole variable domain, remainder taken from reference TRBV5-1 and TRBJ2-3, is KAGVTQTPRYLIKTRGQQVTLSCSPISGHRSVSWYQQTPGQGLQFLFEYFSETQRNKGNFPGRFSGRQFSNSRSEMNVSTLELGDSALYLCASSLGLARSTDTQYFGPGTRLTVL.

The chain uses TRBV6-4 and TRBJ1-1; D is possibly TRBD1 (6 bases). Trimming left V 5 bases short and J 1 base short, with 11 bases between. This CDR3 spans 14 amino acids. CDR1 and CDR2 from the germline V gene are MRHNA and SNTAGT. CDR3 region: CASSQQGENTEAFF. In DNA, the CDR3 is TGTGCCAGCAGTCAACAGGGAGAGAACACTGAAGCTTTCTTT.

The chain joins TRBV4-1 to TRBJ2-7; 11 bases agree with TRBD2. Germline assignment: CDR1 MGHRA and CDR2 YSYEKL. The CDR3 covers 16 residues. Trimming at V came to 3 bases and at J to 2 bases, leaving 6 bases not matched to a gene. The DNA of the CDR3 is TGCGCCAGCAGCCATCTTCTAGCGGGAGGTACCTACGAGCAGTACTTC. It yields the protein CASSHLLAGGTYEQYF.

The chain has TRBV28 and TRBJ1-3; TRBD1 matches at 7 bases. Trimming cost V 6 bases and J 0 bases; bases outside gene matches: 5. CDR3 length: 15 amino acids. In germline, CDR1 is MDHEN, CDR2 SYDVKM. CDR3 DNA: TGTGCCAGCAGCCCAGGACAGGTCTCTGGAAACACCATATATTTT. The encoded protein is CASSPGQVSGNTIYF.

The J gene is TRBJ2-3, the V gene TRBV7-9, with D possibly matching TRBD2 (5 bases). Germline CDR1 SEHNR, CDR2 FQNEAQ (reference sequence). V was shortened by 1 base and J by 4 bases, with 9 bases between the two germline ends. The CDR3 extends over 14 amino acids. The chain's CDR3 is CASSLEAGSDTQYF. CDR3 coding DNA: TGTGCCAGCAGCTTAGAGGCGGGCTCAGATACGCAGTATTTT. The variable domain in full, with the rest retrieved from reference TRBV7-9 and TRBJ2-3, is DTGVSQNPRHKITKRGQNVTFRCDPISEHNRLYWYRQTLGQGPEFLTYFQNEAQLEKSRLLSDRFSAERPKGSFSTLEIQRTEQGDSAMYLCASSLEAGSDTQYFGPGTRLTVL.

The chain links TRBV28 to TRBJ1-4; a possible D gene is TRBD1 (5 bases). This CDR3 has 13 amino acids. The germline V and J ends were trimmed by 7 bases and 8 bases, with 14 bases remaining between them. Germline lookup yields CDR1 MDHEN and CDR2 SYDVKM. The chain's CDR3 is CASTRPGGEKLFF. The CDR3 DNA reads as TGTGCCAGCACCCGCCCGGGGGGAGAAAAACTGTTTTTT.

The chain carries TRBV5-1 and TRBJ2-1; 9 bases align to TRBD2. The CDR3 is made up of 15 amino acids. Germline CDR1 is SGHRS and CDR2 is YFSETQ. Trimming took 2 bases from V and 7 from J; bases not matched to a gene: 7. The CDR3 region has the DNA TGCGCCAGCAGCTTTATTGCGGGGGGGCCTAATGAGCAGTTCTTC. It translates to CASSFIAGGPNEQFF.